The 16 T cell receptor beta chains presented below share a single source sample, sequenced in a study of blood T cell repertoires in COVID-19. The protocol was immunoSEQ multiplex PCR, while the TCRdb copy is restricted to in-frame clones and leaves out a portion. This sample carries over 250,000 clones, approximately 86% of them seen once, and the ten largest clones take about 8.9%. Material: PBMCs or T cells enriched from blood (not recorded which). These receptors all stem from a woman aged 18-30 years who had recovered from COVID-19.

The genes are TRBV19 and TRBJ1-1; D perhaps matches TRBD1 (5 bases). The CDR3 has 13 amino acids. V was clipped by 2 bases and J by 3 bases, with 7 bases between them. From germline, CDR1 is LNHDA and CDR2 SQIVND (reference sequence). In DNA form, the CDR3 reads TGTGCCAGTAGTATATCCAGGGACACTGAAGCTTTCTTT. Translating it yields CASSISRDTEAFF.

CDR3 residues: CASSQEGTPDRSSYEQYF. The CDR3, as DNA: TGTGCCAGCAGCCAAGAGGGGACTCCCGACAGAAGCTCCTACGAGCAGTACTTC. V usage is TRBV3-1 (or the pseudogene TRBV3-2) and J usage is TRBJ2-7, with D perhaps matching TRBD2 (6 bases). This CDR3 comprises 18 residues. Trimming stripped 0 bases from V and 0 bases from J, with 18 bases between. Per germline, CDR1 LGHDT and CDR2 YNNKEL (reference sequence).

V and J are TRBV19 and TRBJ2-1, with 9 nucleotides matching TRBD1. The V gene's germline CDR1 is LNHDA and CDR2 SQIVND (reference sequence). The junction had 14 bases not matched to a gene; V was cut back by 4 bases and J by 7 bases. There are 17 residues in the CDR3. The CDR3 nucleotides are TGTGCCAGTAGTAGGAGACCCGGGACAGGGCGTCGGAATGAGCAGTTCTTC. It encodes CASSRRPGTGRRNEQFF.

This clone was seen a few times. The V gene is TRBV5-1, the J gene TRBJ2-1, with TRBD2 matching over 7 bases. The CDR3 contains 15 residues. The germline CDR1 and CDR2 sequences are SGHRS and YFSETQ. V lost 2 bases, J lost 3 bases, and 5 bases stayed unmatched. The CDR3 DNA reads as TGCGCCAGCAGCTTTAGCCAGCGGGGCTACAATGAGCAGTTCTTC. Translation: CASSFSQRGYNEQFF.

This chain links TRBV5-1 with TRBJ1-5; no reliable D call. The CDR3 is 14 residues long. Trimming removed 9 bases from V and 0 bases from J, with 13 bases in between. The germline gives CDR1 SGHRS, CDR2 YFSETQ. The CDR3 region has the DNA TGCGCCAACCTAGGACGGGATAGCAATCAGCCCCAGCATTTT. Its translation is CANLGRDSNQPQHF. The whole variable domain, filled in from reference TRBV5-1 and TRBJ1-5, reads KAGVTQTPRYLIKTRGQQVTLSCSPISGHRSVSWYQQTPGQGLQFLFEYFSETQRNKGNFPGRFSGRQFSNSRSEMNVSTLELGDSALYLCANLGRDSNQPQHFGDGTRLSIL.

This clone has only one observation. The chain joins TRBV6-2 or TRBV6-3 to TRBJ2-1; TRBD2 matches at 14 bases. V dropped 6 bases and J dropped 5; count of bases not matched to a gene: 12. In germline, CDR1 is MNHEY, CDR2 SVGEGT. This CDR3 is built from 18 residues. The CDR3 nucleotides read TGTGCCAGCAGCCCAAGACTAGCGGGAGGGCCGGGCGACAATGAGCAGTTCTTC. It specifies CASSPRLAGGPGDNEQFF.

This chain links TRBV5-1 with TRBJ2-1; TRBD2 agrees at 10 bases. The CDR3 length is 18 residues. Germline CDR1 and CDR2: SGHRS and YFSETQ. The ends lost 1 base at V and 1 base at J; junction bases unmatched: 8. The CDR3 spells CASSLRSGRAGSYNEQFF. The CDR3 nucleotides read TGCGCCAGCAGCTTGAGGAGCGGGAGGGCCGGATCCTACAATGAGCAGTTCTTC.

The J gene is TRBJ2-7, the V gene TRBV6-5; 7 bases align to TRBD2. Germline V CDR1 and CDR2: MNHEY, SVGAGI. Germline trimming cut 6 bases from V and 2 bases from J; bases unmatched to any gene: 7. The CDR3 loop spans 14 amino acids. The DNA of the CDR3 is TGTGCCAGCAGCCGCCGGGACTATACCTACGAGCAGTACTTC. Protein product: CASSRRDYTYEQYF.

About this clone: One end of the junction fails to match germline, which may point to a read error. The rearrangement joins TRBV2 to TRBJ1-4; D may be TRBD1 (6 bases). Per germline, CDR1 SNHLY and CDR2 FYNNEI. This CDR3 is built from 13 residues. The CDR3 is CASSPLRDTVLSF. CDR3 sequence (DNA): TGTGCCAGCAGTCCACTGAGGGACACCGTCCTTTCCTTT.

The chain employs TRBV4-3 and TRBJ2-3; TRBD1 agrees at 9 bases. This CDR3 has 14 amino acids. Germline CDR1 LGHNA, CDR2 YSLEER. Trimming removed 4 bases from V and 3 bases from J; junction bases left unmatched: 2. In nucleotides, the CDR3 is TGCGCCAGCAGCCCAGACAGGGGGACAGATACGCAGTATTTT. Its translation is CASSPDRGTDTQYF.

This chain joins TRBV4-2 and TRBJ2-1; D remains unclear. Germline loops: CDR1 LGHNA, CDR2 YNFKEQ. The CDR3 is made up of 17 amino acids. V shed 1 base and J shed 0 bases, with 13 bases lying between them. This CDR3 is CASSQGPVESSYNEQFF. CDR3 DNA: TGTGCCAGCAGCCAAGGGCCCGTGGAGAGCTCCTACAATGAGCAGTTCTTC.

The rearrangement uses TRBV5-5 and TRBJ1-1; 7 positions match TRBD1. The CDR3 contains 16 residues. In germline, CDR1 is SGHKS, CDR2 YYEKEE (reference sequence). The J segment lost 0 bases and the V segment lost 5 bases, leaving 10 bases of the junction unmatched. CDR3 in amino acids: CASSELGGTVNTEAFF. Written as DNA, the CDR3 is TGTGCCAGCAGTGAGCTTGGGGGGACAGTGAACACTGAAGCTTTCTTT.

The CDR3 DNA follows: TGTGCCAGCAGCTCCGCCGGGACTCGCTCCTACAATGAGCAGTTCTTC. Its translation is CASSSAGTRSYNEQFF. The V call is TRBV9, the J call TRBJ2-1; D is possibly TRBD2 (6 bases). Germline CDR1 and CDR2: SGDLS and YYNGEE. V was clipped by 4 bases and J by 0 bases, with 14 bases between them. This CDR3 is built from 16 residues.

The V and J genes are TRBV7-2 and TRBJ2-7, with D possibly matching TRBD2 (6 bases). CDR3 size: 15 residues. V gave up 5 bases and J gave up 0 bases, with 14 bases separating them. The germline CDR1 and CDR2 sequences are SGHTA and FQGNSA. CDR3 DNA: TGTGCCAGCAGCCCAAGCAGGAGGGGCTCCTACGAGCAGTACTTC. Protein product: CASSPSRRGSYEQYF.

The chain has TRBV5-1 and TRBJ2-2, with 11 bases identical to TRBD1. From germline, CDR1 is SGHRS and CDR2 YFSETQ. This CDR3 is 16 amino acids long. Trimming removed 3 bases from V and 7 bases from J; junction bases left unmatched: 8. CDR3 sequence reads: CASSSGQGARVGELFF. The CDR3 coding sequence is TGCGCCAGCAGCTCCGGACAGGGGGCAAGGGTCGGGGAGCTGTTTTTT.

V is TRBV5-8 and J is TRBJ2-1; TRBD1 matches 10 bases. V trimming: 5 bases; J trimming: 12 bases; junction bases outside the gene matches: 8. The CDR3 length is 13 residues. Per germline, CDR1 SGHTS and CDR2 YDEGEE. In DNA form, the CDR3 reads TGTGCCAGCAGACCGACAGGGGGCCCGAGGCAGTTCTTC. It translates to CASRPTGGPRQFF. Supplemented by reference TRBV5-8 and TRBJ2-1, the full variable domain reads EAGVTQSPTHLIKTRGQQATLRCSPISGHTSVYWYQQALGLGLQFLLWYDEGEERNRGNFPPRFSGRQFPNYSSELNVNALELEDSALYLCASRPTGGPRQFFGPGTRLTVL.